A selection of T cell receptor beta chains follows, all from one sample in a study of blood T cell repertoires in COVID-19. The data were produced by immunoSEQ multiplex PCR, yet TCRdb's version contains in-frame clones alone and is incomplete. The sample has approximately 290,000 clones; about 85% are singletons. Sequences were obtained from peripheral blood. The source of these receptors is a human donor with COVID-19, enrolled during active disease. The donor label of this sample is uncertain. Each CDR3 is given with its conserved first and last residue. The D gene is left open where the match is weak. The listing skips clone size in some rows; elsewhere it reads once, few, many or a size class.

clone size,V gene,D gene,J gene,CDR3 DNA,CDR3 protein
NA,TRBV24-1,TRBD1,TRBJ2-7,TGTGCCACCCAACTAACCGGGACAGGGGGGAACGAGCAGTACTTC,CATQLTGTGGNEQYF
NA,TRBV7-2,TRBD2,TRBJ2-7,TGTGCCAGCAGACTAGCGGGGGGGGTCTACGAGCAGTACTTC,CASRLAGGVYEQYF
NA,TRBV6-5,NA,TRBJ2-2,TGTGCCAGCAGACGCGGAAGTGTCGGGGAGCTGTTTTTT,CASRRGSVGELFF
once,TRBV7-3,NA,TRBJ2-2,TGTGCCAGCAGCGCAACGCGGGACTTGGTCGGGGAGCTGTTTTTT,CASSATRDLVGELFF
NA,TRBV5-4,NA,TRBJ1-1,TGTGCCAGCAGCTTTCCAGACAGGCCGAACACTGAAGCTTTCTTT,CASSFPDRPNTEAFF
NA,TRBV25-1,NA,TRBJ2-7,TGTGCCAGCCAGCGGGCCAGTGAGGCCGAGCAGTACTTC,CASQRASEAEQYF
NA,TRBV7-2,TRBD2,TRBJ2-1,TGTGCCAGCAGAACACTAGCGGGAGAAGGGGGTGAGCAGTTCTTC,CASRTLAGEGGEQFF
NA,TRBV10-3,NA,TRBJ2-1,TGTGCCATCAGCTCAGGTGGCGATGAGCAGTTCTTC,CAISSGGDEQFF
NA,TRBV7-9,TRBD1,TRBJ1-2,TGTGCCAGCAGAGGGGGCGATGGCTACACCTTC,CASRGGDGYTF
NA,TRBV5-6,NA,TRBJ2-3,TGTGCCAGCACGGGAGTGGAACGAACCCCAGATACGCAGTATTTT,CASTGVERTPDTQYF
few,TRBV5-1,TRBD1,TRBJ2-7,TGCGCCAGCAGCGAACTCATACCGGGACAGGGGCCTAGGGAGCAGTACTTC,CASSELIPGQGPREQYF
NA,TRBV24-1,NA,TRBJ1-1,TGTGCCAGCTCCCGGGACAAAGGGGAAGCTTTCTTT,CASSRDKGEAFF
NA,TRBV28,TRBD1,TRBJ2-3,TGTGCCAGCAGATGGGACAGGGCCACAGATACGCAGTATTTT,CASRWDRATDTQYF
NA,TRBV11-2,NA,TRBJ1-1,TGTGCCAGCAGCCCCCCCCAGGGGACTGAAGCTTTCTTT,CASSPPQGTEAFF
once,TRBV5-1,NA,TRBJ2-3,TGCGCCAGCAGCATCCTGGGTGGCGGGCTCACAGATACGCAGTATTTT,CASSILGGGLTDTQYF
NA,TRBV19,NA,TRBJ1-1,TGTGCCAGTAGTATACAGGGATCCACTGAAGCTTTCTTT,CASSIQGSTEAFF
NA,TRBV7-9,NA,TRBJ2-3,TGTGCCAGCAGCCCAGTGGATACGCAGTATTTT,CASSPVDTQYF
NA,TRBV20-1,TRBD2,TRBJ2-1,TGCAGTGCTAGTACCGGACTAGGTATAAATGAGCAGTTCTTC,CSASTGLGINEQFF
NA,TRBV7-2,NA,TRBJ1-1,TGTGCCAGCAGCTCCTTGGGGCCGGACACTGAAGCTTTCTTT,CASSSLGPDTEAFF
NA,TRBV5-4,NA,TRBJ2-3,TGTGCCAGCAGCTTGGCCACATCAGATACGCAGTATTTT,CASSLATSDTQYF
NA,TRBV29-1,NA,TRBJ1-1,TGCAGCGCCGGGAAGGGACAACAGAACACTGAAGCTTTCTTT,CSAGKGQQNTEAFF
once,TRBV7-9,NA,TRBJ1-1,TGTGCCAGCAGCTTATCAGTCAACCGCAGGAACACTGAAGCTTTCTTT,CASSLSVNRRNTEAFF
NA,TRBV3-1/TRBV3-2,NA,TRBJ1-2,TGTGCCAGCAGCCCGGACAGAGGATATGGCTACACCTTC,CASSPDRGYGYTF
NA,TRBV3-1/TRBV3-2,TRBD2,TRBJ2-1,TGTGCCAGCAGCCAAGCCGGGGGAGGGCTGGATGAGCAGTTCTTC,CASSQAGGGLDEQFF